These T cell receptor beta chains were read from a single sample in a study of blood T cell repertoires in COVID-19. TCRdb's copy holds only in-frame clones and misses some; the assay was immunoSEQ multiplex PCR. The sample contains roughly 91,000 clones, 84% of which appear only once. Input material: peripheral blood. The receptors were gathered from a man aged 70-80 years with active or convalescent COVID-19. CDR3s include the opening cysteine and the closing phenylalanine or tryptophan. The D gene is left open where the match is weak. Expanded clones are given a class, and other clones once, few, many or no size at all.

cdr3_nt: TGTGCCAGTAGTACGGACAGGGTACGTTCACCCCTCCACTTT; cdr3_aa: CASSTDRVRSPLHF; v_call: TRBV19; j_call: TRBJ1-6; clone_size: .; d_call: TRBD1
cdr3_nt: TGTGCCTGGAGTGTGGCAGGGGGTCAGCCCCAGCATTTT; cdr3_aa: CAWSVAGGQPQHF; v_call: TRBV30; j_call: TRBJ1-5; clone_size: .; d_call: TRBD1
cdr3_nt: TGTGCCAGCAGCCCATTGAATCAGCCCCAGCATTTT; cdr3_aa: CASSPLNQPQHF; v_call: TRBV28; j_call: TRBJ1-5; clone_size: few; d_call: .
cdr3_nt: TGTGCCAGTAGTTTGGGACAGGTCAGAGCCAACGTCCTGACTTTC; cdr3_aa: CASSLGQVRANVLTF; v_call: TRBV19; j_call: TRBJ2-6; clone_size: .; d_call: TRBD1
cdr3_nt: TGTGCCAGCAGAAAAACTACAGGGGGCGTTGATTCACCCCTCCACTTT; cdr3_aa: CASRKTTGGVDSPLHF; v_call: TRBV5-4; j_call: TRBJ1-6; clone_size: once; d_call: TRBD1
cdr3_nt: TGTGCCAGCAATAGGGACAGCCGTGGAAACACCATATATTTT; cdr3_aa: CASNRDSRGNTIYF; v_call: TRBV28; j_call: TRBJ1-3; clone_size: once; d_call: TRBD1
cdr3_nt: TGTGCCAGCAGCACTACACCGCAGAGTGGCTACACCTTC; cdr3_aa: CASSTTPQSGYTF; v_call: TRBV9; j_call: TRBJ1-2; clone_size: few; d_call: .
cdr3_nt: TGTGCCAGCAGTTTACCCCACCCCCCCAGTGGGGAGGAAGATCAGCCCCAGCATTTT; cdr3_aa: CASSLPHPPSGEEDQPQHF; v_call: TRBV28; j_call: TRBJ1-5; clone_size: .; d_call: .
cdr3_nt: TGTGCCAGCTCGACGGGGCAGGGGCCCTATGGCTACACCTTC; cdr3_aa: CASSTGQGPYGYTF; v_call: TRBV18; j_call: TRBJ1-2; clone_size: .; d_call: .
cdr3_nt: TGTGCCAGCAGTGAAGCGTCAGCGAGGACCCAGTACTTC; cdr3_aa: CASSEASARTQYF; v_call: TRBV6-1; j_call: TRBJ2-5; clone_size: .; d_call: .
cdr3_nt: TGTGCCAGCAGCCAGCTCCTGACAGGGAGCTATGAGCAGTTCTTC; cdr3_aa: CASSQLLTGSYEQFF; v_call: TRBV7-9; j_call: TRBJ2-1; clone_size: .; d_call: TRBD1
cdr3_nt: TGTGCCACCAGTGATTCCTACGATACGCAGTATTTT; cdr3_aa: CATSDSYDTQYF; v_call: TRBV24-1; j_call: TRBJ2-3; clone_size: .; d_call: .
cdr3_nt: TGTGCCAGCTCACTTGAGGACAGTGGGTGGACTGAAGCTTTCTTT; cdr3_aa: CASSLEDSGWTEAFF; v_call: TRBV18; j_call: TRBJ1-1; clone_size: .; d_call: .
cdr3_nt: TGTGCCAGCTCACCCGACTTGGGAGGGAACACCATATATTTT; cdr3_aa: CASSPDLGGNTIYF; v_call: TRBV18; j_call: TRBJ1-3; clone_size: .; d_call: .
cdr3_nt: TGTGCCAGCAGTCAGGGACAGCTCATGAACACTGAAGCTTTCTTT; cdr3_aa: CASSQGQLMNTEAFF; v_call: TRBV28; j_call: TRBJ1-1; clone_size: .; d_call: TRBD1
cdr3_nt: TGCGCCAGCAGCTTGGGTCGGACTAGCGACGCTGATACGCAGTATTTT; cdr3_aa: CASSLGRTSDADTQYF; v_call: TRBV5-1; j_call: TRBJ2-3; clone_size: .; d_call: TRBD2
cdr3_nt: TGTGCCAGCAGCTTAACTGACAGCTCCAGTGAGCAGTTCTTC; cdr3_aa: CASSLTDSSSEQFF; v_call: TRBV7-3; j_call: TRBJ2-1; clone_size: once; d_call: .
cdr3_nt: TGTGCCAGCAGCCCAAGAGGGAGTAGAAATTCACCCCTCCACTTT; cdr3_aa: CASSPRGSRNSPLHF; v_call: TRBV28; j_call: TRBJ1-6; clone_size: .; d_call: .
cdr3_nt: TGTGCCAGCAGCCTACGCGGACAGGTCAATATACCCCTCCACTTT; cdr3_aa: CASSLRGQVNIPLHF; v_call: TRBV3-1/TRBV3-2; j_call: TRBJ1-6; clone_size: .; d_call: TRBD1
cdr3_nt: TGCGCCAGCAGCTTGGGATTAGTCACGGTCGAAAAACTGTTTTTT; cdr3_aa: CASSLGLVTVEKLFF; v_call: TRBV5-1; j_call: TRBJ1-4; clone_size: .; d_call: .
cdr3_nt: TGTGCCAGCAGCGCTCGACAGGGATCTTATTCACCCCTCCACTTT; cdr3_aa: CASSARQGSYSPLHF; v_call: TRBV5-6; j_call: TRBJ1-6; clone_size: .; d_call: TRBD1
cdr3_nt: TGTGCCTGCCAGAGGACGCGGGGCCCCTACGAGCAGTACTTC; cdr3_aa: CACQRTRGPYEQYF; v_call: TRBV30; j_call: TRBJ2-7; clone_size: .; d_call: .
cdr3_nt: TGTGCCAGCAAAGGACAGGGGACCTACAATGAGCAGTTCTTC; cdr3_aa: CASKGQGTYNEQFF; v_call: TRBV2; j_call: TRBJ2-1; clone_size: once; d_call: TRBD1
cdr3_nt: TGTGCCAGCAGCTTACCCGGGGAGACGCAGTATTTT; cdr3_aa: CASSLPGETQYF; v_call: TRBV13; j_call: TRBJ2-3; clone_size: .; d_call: .
cdr3_nt: TGCAGCGTTGATCACGGGGATACGCAGTATTTT; cdr3_aa: CSVDHGDTQYF; v_call: TRBV29-1; j_call: TRBJ2-3; clone_size: .; d_call: .
cdr3_nt: TGTGCCAGCAGCTCGATCCCACTGAGACTCCCCACAGATACGCAGTATTTT; cdr3_aa: CASSSIPLRLPTDTQYF; v_call: TRBV7-2; j_call: TRBJ2-3; clone_size: .; d_call: .
cdr3_nt: TGTGCCAGCAGCTTCACAGGGCTCAACGAGCAGTACTTC; cdr3_aa: CASSFTGLNEQYF; v_call: TRBV7-8; j_call: TRBJ2-7; clone_size: .; d_call: .
cdr3_nt: TGTGCCGCCGGTATGGGGGACTCCCAAGAGACCCAGTACTTC; cdr3_aa: CAAGMGDSQETQYF; v_call: TRBV6-5; j_call: TRBJ2-5; clone_size: .; d_call: .
cdr3_nt: TGTGCCAGCAGTCTCGGGACTCTTGAAGCTTTCTTT; cdr3_aa: CASSLGTLEAFF; v_call: TRBV12-3/TRBV12-4; j_call: TRBJ1-1; clone_size: few; d_call: .
cdr3_nt: TGTGCCTGGAGGGGAAACGGACAGGGTGGCACTGAAGCTTTCTTT; cdr3_aa: CAWRGNGQGGTEAFF; v_call: TRBV30; j_call: TRBJ1-1; clone_size: .; d_call: TRBD1
cdr3_nt: TGCGCCAGCAGCTTGGCCGGGGGGCTCAACTATGGCTACACCTTC; cdr3_aa: CASSLAGGLNYGYTF; v_call: TRBV5-1; j_call: TRBJ1-2; clone_size: .; d_call: .
cdr3_nt: TGTGCCAGCAGTGACCTGACAGGGGTTGGGAGTGAGCAGTTCTTC; cdr3_aa: CASSDLTGVGSEQFF; v_call: TRBV2; j_call: TRBJ2-1; clone_size: .; d_call: TRBD1
cdr3_nt: TGCGCCAGCAGCCGAGTCGGCTACGAGCAGTACTTC; cdr3_aa: CASSRVGYEQYF; v_call: TRBV4-1; j_call: TRBJ2-7; clone_size: .; d_call: .